The rows below give T cell receptor beta chains drawn from one sample of a study of T cells of healthy individuals. TCRdb reprocessed the 5' RACE reads via MiXCR and lists one record per CDR3 protein. Of more than 60,000 distinct CDR3 sequences in the sample, about a sixth are singletons; the top ten hold about 4.7%. Receptors were obtained from a human donor in good health. The CDR3 runs from the conserved cysteine through the conserved F or W. Each record gives: J gene, D gene, CDR3 length, clone size, V gene, CDR3 DNA, CDR3 protein. The D gene is left open where the match is weak. Expanded clones get a size class; other rows say once, few or many, or leave the size out.

TRBJ1-4	.	15	.	TRBV27	TGTGCCAGCAGCTCGGCGCCCGACTATAGCGTAAAACTGTTTTTT	CASSSAPDYSVKLFF
TRBJ1-6	TRBD1	15	.	TRBV5-1	TGCGCCAGCCGGGACAGCGGCTCCTATAATTCACCCCTCCACTTT	CASRDSGSYNSPLHF
TRBJ2-1	.	18	many	TRBV4-1	TGCGCCAGCAGCCAAGAGCGCCGGCTAGCGTTAACCCTTAATGAGCAGTTCTTC	CASSQERRLALTLNEQFF
TRBJ2-7	.	13	many	TRBV10-1	TGCGCCAGCAGTGAGTCGGGCCGCTACGAGCAGTACTTC	CASSESGRYEQYF
TRBJ1-2	.	15	.	TRBV12-3/TRBV12-4	TGTGCCAGCAGTTCCCCGACCTACAGTGACTATGGCTACACCTTC	CASSSPTYSDYGYTF
TRBJ2-7	TRBD2	12	.	TRBV14	TGTGCCAGCGGGACTATCATCTACGAGCAGTACTTC	CASGTIIYEQYF
TRBJ2-2	.	18	many	TRBV7-9	TGTGCCAGCAGCTTATTATTCGGACGTGGGAGTATCACCGGGGAGCTGTTTTTT	CASSLLFGRGSITGELFF
TRBJ1-1	TRBD1	15	few	TRBV11-3	TGTGCCAGCAGCCGTAACAGGGGTAGGGACACTGAAGCTTTCTTT	CASSRNRGRDTEAFF
TRBJ2-1	.	15	.	TRBV5-1	TGCGCCAGCAGTCTCCCCGGACAGAGGGCCAATGAGCAGTTCTTC	CASSLPGQRANEQFF
TRBJ2-5	TRBD2	16	.	TRBV5-4	TGTGCCAGCAGCCTGCCGTCTAGCGGGGACCAAGAGACCCAGTACTTC	CASSLPSSGDQETQYF
TRBJ2-6	TRBD1	16	few	TRBV10-3	TGTGCCATCAGTCAACTCGACAGGGCCGGGGCCAACGTCCTGACTTTC	CAISQLDRAGANVLTF
TRBJ2-3	.	14	many	TRBV3-1	TGTGCCAGCAGCCAAGAAGGAGGCACAGATACGCAGTATTTT	CASSQEGGTDTQYF
TRBJ1-5	.	15	many	TRBV5-5	TGTGCCAGCAGCCCCCTCGACAGCAACTATCAGCCCCAGCATTTT	CASSPLDSNYQPQHF
TRBJ2-1	.	13	.	TRBV20-1	TGCAGTGCTCCCCCCTCGGGACTCAATGAGCAGTTCTTC	CSAPPSGLNEQFF
TRBJ2-7	.	13	many	TRBV4-1	TGCGCCAGCAGCCAAGAGAGTTCTTACGAGCAGTACTTC	CASSQESSYEQYF
TRBJ2-1	TRBD2	17	.	TRBV3-1	TGTGCCAGCAGCCAAGAAGTTGCGGGACTAGCGGGGTCGGAGCAGTTCTTC	CASSQEVAGLAGSEQFF
TRBJ1-1	.	15	.	TRBV4-1	TGCGCCAGCAGCCAAAAAACCACCGGGACCGCTGAAGCTTTCTTT	CASSQKTTGTAEAFF
TRBJ2-3	.	11	few	TRBV7-8	TGTGCCAGCAGCGCCCCAGATACGCAGTATTTT	CASSAPDTQYF
TRBJ2-1	TRBD2	19	.	TRBV12-3/TRBV12-4	TGTGCCAGCAGCGAGGCCGGGACTAGCGGGGGGGGGAACTACAATGAGCAGTTCTTC	CASSEAGTSGGGNYNEQFF
TRBJ2-1	TRBD2	14	.	TRBV24-1	TGTGCCACCAGTGACGGGAGGGCCTCGGGTGAGCAGTTCTTC	CATSDGRASGEQFF
TRBJ1-4	TRBD1	14	few	TRBV16	TGTGCCAGCAGCCCGACCAGGGGGGCTGAAAAACTGTTTTTT	CASSPTRGAEKLFF
TRBJ2-5	TRBD1	14	many	TRBV9	TGTGCCAGCAGCCCTACAGGGGGCGGAGAGACCCAGTACTTC	CASSPTGGGETQYF
TRBJ2-7	TRBD1	15	few	TRBV7-8	TGTGCCAGCAGCTTAAATCGACAGGGGATCTACGAGCAGTACTTC	CASSLNRQGIYEQYF
TRBJ1-1	TRBD1	18	many	TRBV9	TGTGCCAGCAGCGTCCTGACAGGGGGAACCGCCTTGGGCGCTGAAGCTTTCTTT	CASSVLTGGTALGAEAFF
TRBJ2-3	.	15	many	TRBV9	TGTGCCAGCAGCCCCCGAGGGGAGTTCACAGATACGCAGTATTTT	CASSPRGEFTDTQYF
TRBJ2-7	.	15	.	TRBV21-1	TGTGCCAGCAGCCTGGGGGGGGTGGAGGGCTACGAGCAGTACTTC	CASSLGGVEGYEQYF
TRBJ2-1	.	15	.	TRBV12-3/TRBV12-4	TGTGCCAGCAGTCCGTTGGGACCCTCCTACAATGAGCAGTTCTTC	CASSPLGPSYNEQFF